Listed below are T cell receptor beta chains from one sample, sequenced in a study of regulatory T cells in long-lasting Graves disease. A single record per CDR3 protein comes from TCRdb applying MiXCR to the multiplex PCR reads. The sample contains about 440,000 distinct CDR3 sequences, about 16% of which appear only once. Another study also made use of these data, one on T cells in Graves' hyperthyroidism and ophthalmopathy.

The sample in question was peripheral blood mononuclear cells (PBMCs), obtained at new diagnosis, from a patient treated with antithyroid drugs. The origin of the receptors is a woman aged 25 to 39 with Graves disease. The CDR3 runs from the conserved cysteine through the conserved F or W. Fields, in order: CDR3 protein, CDR3 DNA, clone size, J gene, D gene, V gene. A D gene is named only where the DNA matches it firmly. Not every row has a clone size; where given, it reads once, few, many or a size class.

CDR3 protein: CASSYGTSGYEQYF; CDR3 DNA: TGTGCCAGCAGTTATGGAACCTCGGGATACGAGCAGTACTTC; clone size: many; J gene: TRBJ2-7; D gene: .; V gene: TRBV7-9
CDR3 protein: CASSLDVAGASYNEQFF; CDR3 DNA: TGTGCCAGCAGCTTAGATGTTGCGGGGGCCTCCTACAATGAGCAGTTCTTC; clone size: many; J gene: TRBJ2-1; D gene: .; V gene: TRBV11-3
CDR3 protein: CASSPYAGANVLTF; CDR3 DNA: TGTGCCAGCAGCCCATATGCGGGGGCCAACGTCCTGACTTTC; clone size: .; J gene: TRBJ2-6; D gene: .; V gene: TRBV6-1
CDR3 protein: CASSYQAGGYTF; CDR3 DNA: TGTGCCAGCAGCTACCAGGCGGGTGGCTACACCTTC; clone size: few; J gene: TRBJ1-2; D gene: .; V gene: TRBV7-9
CDR3 protein: CASSFAGTPSFF; CDR3 DNA: TGTGCCAGCAGTTTCGCCGGGACACCATCCTTCTTC; clone size: few; J gene: TRBJ2-7; D gene: .; V gene: TRBV7-9
CDR3 protein: CASNKQGARTTEAFF; CDR3 DNA: TGTGCCAGTAATAAACAGGGGGCTAGGACCACTGAAGCTTTCTTT; clone size: few; J gene: TRBJ1-1; D gene: TRBD1; V gene: TRBV19
CDR3 protein: CATSGVTSSVQYF; CDR3 DNA: TGTGCCACCAGTGGTGTGACCTCGAGTGTCCAGTACTTC; clone size: many; J gene: TRBJ2-5; D gene: .; V gene: TRBV24-1
CDR3 protein: CASSDLRGGRGTDTQYF; CDR3 DNA: TGTGCCAGCAGTGACCTCCGAGGGGGGAGGGGCACAGATACGCAGTATTTT; clone size: many; J gene: TRBJ2-3; D gene: .; V gene: TRBV27
CDR3 protein: CSVGESRAEAFF; CDR3 DNA: TGCAGCGTTGGGGAGTCGAGGGCTGAAGCTTTCTTT; clone size: .; J gene: TRBJ1-1; D gene: .; V gene: TRBV29-1
CDR3 protein: CASSYLSLGVSYEQYF; CDR3 DNA: TGTGCCAGCAGTTACCTCTCGCTGGGGGTATCCTACGAGCAGTACTTC; clone size: many; J gene: TRBJ2-7; D gene: .; V gene: TRBV6-5
CDR3 protein: CASSFNRISEQYF; CDR3 DNA: TGTGCCAGCAGTTTCAATCGGATAAGCGAGCAGTACTTC; clone size: many; J gene: TRBJ2-7; D gene: .; V gene: TRBV12-3/TRBV12-4
CDR3 protein: CASSLVGLEAFF; CDR3 DNA: TGCGCCAGCAGCCTGGTTGGACTCGAGGCTTTCTTT; clone size: many; J gene: TRBJ1-1; D gene: .; V gene: TRBV5-1
CDR3 protein: CASSESVTNAEETQYF; CDR3 DNA: TGCGCCAGCAGTGAGTCAGTAACCAACGCCGAAGAGACCCAGTACTTC; clone size: many; J gene: TRBJ2-5; D gene: .; V gene: TRBV10-2